The 14 T cell receptor beta chains presented below share a single source sample, sequenced in a study of cytomegalovirus exposure and HLA in healthy donors. 60 Vbeta and 13 Jbeta primers were used in PCR. Produced via immunoSEQ multiplex PCR; TCRdb's table is partial and in-frame only. Among under 200,000 clones listed, less than 80% were seen once. Sequences were obtained from PBMCs. These receptors came from a man in his forties in good health and CMV-seronegative.

The V call is TRBV7-2, the J call TRBJ2-3, with 13 bases identical to TRBD2. Germline V gene sequence: CDR1 SGHTA, CDR2 FQGNSA. CDR3 length: 16 amino acids. V was pared by 5 bases and J by 4 bases, with 6 bases of the junction left unmatched. CDR3 residues: CASSTGLAGEADTQYF. CDR3 coding DNA: TGTGCCAGCAGCACTGGACTAGCGGGGGAGGCAGATACGCAGTATTTT.

V usage is TRBV28 and J usage is TRBJ1-5, with 7 bases aligning to TRBD1. This CDR3 has 16 amino acids. V dropped 5 bases and J dropped 0; count of bases not matched to a gene: 7. In germline, CDR1 is MDHEN, CDR2 SYDVKM. CDR3 sequence reads: CASSAPTGSSNQPQHF. Written as DNA, the CDR3 is TGTGCCAGCAGTGCCCCGACAGGGTCTAGCAATCAGCCCCAGCATTTT.

The chain is built from TRBV6-1 and TRBJ1-6; 12 bases fit TRBD1. The length of the CDR3 is 15 residues. The junction had 5 bases not matched to a gene; V was cut back by 4 bases and J by 10 bases. Germline V gene data show CDR1 as MNHNS and CDR2 as SASEGT. The CDR3 loop reads CASSGGQGAWSPLHF. The CDR3, as DNA: TGTGCCAGCAGTGGGGGACAGGGGGCTTGGTCACCCCTCCACTTT.

V and J are TRBV13 and TRBJ2-7; TRBD2 is a possible D gene (5 bases). Trimming took 0 bases from V and 1 from J, leaving 7 bases between them. CDR3 length: 14 residues. The germline V gene encodes CDR1 PRHDT and CDR2 FYEKMQ (reference sequence). The CDR3 coding sequence is TGTGCCAGCAGCTTAGGGACTAATTCCTACGAGCAGTACTTC. Amino acid sequence: CASSLGTNSYEQYF.

This clone has more than one count but fewer than ten. This chain's CDR3 is CASSSQRDATYEQYF. The CDR3 DNA is TGTGCCAGCAGCTCACAGCGGGATGCAACATACGAGCAGTACTTC. The J gene is TRBJ2-7, the V gene TRBV5-4; 7 positions match TRBD2. The ends lost 3 bases at V and 4 bases at J; junction bases unmatched: 10. The V gene's germline CDR1 is SGHNT and CDR2 YYREEE (reference sequence). CDR3 length: 15 residues.

This chain links TRBV5-1 with TRBJ2-1, with D possibly being TRBD1 (5 bases). The CDR3 is made up of 15 amino acids. V was pared by 1 base and J by 7 bases, with 15 bases between. Germline loops: CDR1 SGHRS, CDR2 YFSETQ. The CDR3 is CASSLLGLTVNEQFF. The CDR3 region has the DNA TGCGCCAGCAGCTTGCTTGGTCTGACAGTTAATGAGCAGTTCTTC.

This clone was observed once. CDR3 loop: CASHVGRHSNQPQHF. As DNA, the CDR3 is TGTGCCAGCCACGTTGGGAGGCACAGCAATCAGCCCCAGCATTTT. V and J are TRBV2 and TRBJ1-5; D is unresolved. The CDR3 has 15 residues. Deletions cut 8 bases from V and 1 base from J, with 15 bases between. The germline CDR1 and CDR2 sequences are SNHLY and FYNNEI.

With respect to this clone: The sample carries other DNA sequences with the same CDR3. V usage is TRBV5-1 and J usage is TRBJ2-1; 7 nucleotides align to TRBD2. Germline V CDR1 and CDR2: SGHRS, YFSETQ. V shed 0 bases, J shed 2 bases, and the junction held 2 bases outside the gene matches. The CDR3 runs to 15 residues. The CDR3 region is CASSLAGGTYNEQFF. The CDR3 DNA sequence: TGCGCCAGCAGCTTGGCGGGAGGCACCTACAATGAGCAGTTCTTC.

This chain uses TRBV4-2 with TRBJ2-2; 8 bases agree with TRBD1. Germline V gene sequence: CDR1 LGHNA, CDR2 YNFKEQ. This CDR3 is built from 14 residues. The trim removed 0 bases at V and 13 bases at J, leaving 7 bases unmatched. The CDR3 loop reads CASSQDLGDRGLFF. The DNA of the CDR3 is TGTGCCAGCAGCCAAGATCTCGGAGACAGGGGGCTGTTTTTT.

The V and J genes are TRBV18 and TRBJ2-1, with D possibly being TRBD2 (6 bases). Per germline, CDR1 KGHSH and CDR2 LQKENI. The CDR3 length is 13 residues. Trimming left V 0 bases short and J 8 bases short, with 8 bases between. The CDR3 nucleotides read TGTGCCAGCTCACCACCGGAGGGGTATGAGCAGTTCTTC. This gives the protein CASSPPEGYEQFF. Filled out from reference TRBV18 and TRBJ2-1, the complete variable domain reads NAGVMQNPRHLVRRRGQEARLRCSPMKGHSHVYWYRQLPEEGLKFMVYLQKENIIDESGMPKERFSAEFPKEGPSILRIQQVVRGDSAAYFCASSPPEGYEQFFGPGTRLTVL.

The CDR3 here is CASSPVGLAFNEQFF. The CDR3 DNA sequence: TGCGCCAGCAGCCCGGTGGGACTAGCTTTCAATGAGCAGTTCTTC. The rearrangement links TRBV4-1 to TRBJ2-1; 9 bases are a match to TRBD2. Germline V gene data show CDR1 as MGHRA and CDR2 as YSYEKL. With V trimmed by 4 bases and J by 6 bases, 7 bases remained unmatched. The CDR3 spans 15 residues.

This clone occurred a few times. The rearrangement uses TRBV7-9 and TRBJ2-5; 7 nucleotides line up with TRBD2. The CDR3 contains 15 residues. Looked up from germline, CDR1 is SEHNR and CDR2 is FQNEAQ (reference sequence). V was pared by 2 bases and J by 0 bases, with 3 bases of the junction left unmatched. The CDR3 spells CASSLQGGYQETQYF. CDR3 nucleotide sequence: TGTGCCAGCAGCTTACAGGGAGGGTACCAAGAGACCCAGTACTTC.

The chain uses TRBV6-5 and TRBJ1-1; D not certain. V lost 2 bases and J 3 bases, leaving 10 bases between the germline ends. The CDR3 is 14 amino acids. From germline, CDR1 is MNHEY and CDR2 SVGAGI. Here the CDR3 DNA reads TGTGCCAGCAGTTACGGAGGATTTGACACTGAAGCTTTCTTT. Translated: CASSYGGFDTEAFF.

The chain carries TRBV29-1 and TRBJ2-1, with D perhaps TRBD1 (5 bases). Germline V CDR1 and CDR2: SQVTM, ANQGSEA. The CDR3 is 12 amino acids. Trimming shortened V by 5 bases and J by 6 bases, and 11 bases separated the two germline ends. This chain's CDR3 is CSVYRGSNEQFF. In DNA, the CDR3 is TGCAGCGTTTATAGGGGATCCAATGAGCAGTTCTTC.